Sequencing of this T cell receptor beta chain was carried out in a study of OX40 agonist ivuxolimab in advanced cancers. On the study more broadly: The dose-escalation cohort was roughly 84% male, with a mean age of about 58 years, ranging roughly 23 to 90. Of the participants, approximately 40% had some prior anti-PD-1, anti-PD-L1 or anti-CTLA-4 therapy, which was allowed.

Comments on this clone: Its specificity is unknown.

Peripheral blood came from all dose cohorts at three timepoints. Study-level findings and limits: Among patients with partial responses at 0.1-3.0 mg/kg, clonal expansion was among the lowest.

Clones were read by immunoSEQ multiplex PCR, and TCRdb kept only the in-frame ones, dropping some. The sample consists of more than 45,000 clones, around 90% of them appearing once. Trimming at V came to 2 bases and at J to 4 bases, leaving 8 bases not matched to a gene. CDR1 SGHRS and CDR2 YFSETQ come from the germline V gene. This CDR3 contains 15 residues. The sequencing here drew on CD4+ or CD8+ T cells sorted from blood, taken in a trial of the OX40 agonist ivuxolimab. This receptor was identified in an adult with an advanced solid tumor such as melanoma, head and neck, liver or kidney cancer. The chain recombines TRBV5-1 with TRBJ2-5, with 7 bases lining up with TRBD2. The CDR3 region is CASSLGGRVGETQYF. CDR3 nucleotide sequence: TGCGCCAGCAGCTTAGGCGGGAGAGTAGGAGAGACCCAGTACTTC. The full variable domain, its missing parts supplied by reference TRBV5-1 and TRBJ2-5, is KAGVTQTPRYLIKTRGQQVTLSCSPISGHRSVSWYQQTPGQGLQFLFEYFSETQRNKGNFPGRFSGRQFSNSRSEMNVSTLELGDSALYLCASSLGGRVGETQYFGPGTRLLVL.